This TCR beta chain was retrieved from a study of regulatory T cells in long-lasting Graves disease. This CDR3 is built from 18 residues. Each CDR3 protein gets one entry after TCRdb re-called the reads with MiXCR. The sample has around 850 distinct CDR3 sequences, about 88% seen once. TCR sequences were obtained from RNA taken from PBMCs. Sequenced material: peripheral blood mononuclear cells (PBMCs), taken with antithyroid drug treatment, in newly diagnosed or persistent Graves disease (not recorded which). The chain uses TRBV1 and TRBJ2-2; the D call in the table, TRBD2, was not verified against the DNA. TRBV1 is deemed a pseudogene. The source of this sequence is a man in his forties with Graves disease. The CDR3 loop is CTSSPLRGLAGNTGELFF. The CDR3, as DNA: TGCACCAGCAGCCCGTTAAGGGGACTAGCGGGGAACACCGGGGAGCTGTTTTTT.